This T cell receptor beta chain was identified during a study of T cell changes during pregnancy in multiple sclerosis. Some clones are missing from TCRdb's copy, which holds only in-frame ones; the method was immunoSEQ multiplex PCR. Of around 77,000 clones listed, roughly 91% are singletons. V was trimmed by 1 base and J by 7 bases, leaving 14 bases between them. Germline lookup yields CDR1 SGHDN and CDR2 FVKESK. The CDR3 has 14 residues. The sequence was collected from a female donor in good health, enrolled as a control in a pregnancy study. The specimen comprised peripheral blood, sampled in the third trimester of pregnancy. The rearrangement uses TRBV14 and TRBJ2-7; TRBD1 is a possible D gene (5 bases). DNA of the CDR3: TGTGCCAGCAGCCAAGGAAGGGGTTTGTTTGAGCAGTACTTC. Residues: CASSQGRGLFEQYF. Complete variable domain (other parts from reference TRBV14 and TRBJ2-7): EAGVTQFPSHSVIEKGQTVTLRCDPISGHDNLYWYRRVMGKEIKFLLHFVKESKQDESGMPNNRFLAERTGGTYSTLKVQPAELEDSGVYFCASSQGRGLFEQYFGPGTRLTVT.